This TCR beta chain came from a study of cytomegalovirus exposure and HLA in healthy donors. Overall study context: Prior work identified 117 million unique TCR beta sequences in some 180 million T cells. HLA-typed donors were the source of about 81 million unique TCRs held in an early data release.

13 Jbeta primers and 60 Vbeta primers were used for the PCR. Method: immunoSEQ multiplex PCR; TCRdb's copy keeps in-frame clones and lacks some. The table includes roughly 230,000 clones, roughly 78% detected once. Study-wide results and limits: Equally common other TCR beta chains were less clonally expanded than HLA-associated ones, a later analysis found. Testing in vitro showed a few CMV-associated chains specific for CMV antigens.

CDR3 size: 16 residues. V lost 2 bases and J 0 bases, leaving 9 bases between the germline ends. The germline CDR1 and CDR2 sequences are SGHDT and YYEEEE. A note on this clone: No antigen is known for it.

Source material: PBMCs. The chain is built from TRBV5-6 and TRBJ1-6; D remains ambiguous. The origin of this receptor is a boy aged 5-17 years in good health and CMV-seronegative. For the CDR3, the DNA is TGTGCCAGCAGCTTTAGGGAGAGCTCCTATAATTCACCCCTCCACTTT. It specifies CASSFRESSYNSPLHF. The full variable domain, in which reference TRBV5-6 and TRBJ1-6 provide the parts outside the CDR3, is DAGVTQSPTHLIKTRGQQVTLRCSPKSGHDTVSWYQQALGQGPQFIFQYYEEEERQRGNFPDRFSGHQFPNYSSELNVNALLLGDSALYLCASSFRESSYNSPLHFGNGTRLTVT.